This TCR beta chain was recorded in a study of OX40 agonist ivuxolimab in advanced cancers. Assay used: immunoSEQ multiplex PCR; TCRdb lists only in-frame clones, some missing. The sample includes around 80,000 clones, about 85% of them seen just once. Germline trimming cut 4 bases from V and 6 bases from J; bases unmatched to any gene: 11. The CDR3 runs 16 residues. In germline, CDR1 is SGHVS, CDR2 FNYEAQ. Only a few counts were recorded for this clone. The sample was CD4+ or CD8+ T cells sorted from blood, taken in a trial of the OX40 agonist ivuxolimab. The chain links TRBV7-6 to TRBJ2-1; 8 positions match TRBD2. This TCR was sampled from an adult with an advanced solid tumor such as melanoma, head and neck, liver or kidney cancer. The CDR3 DNA sequence: TGTGCCAGCAGCTCCCCCCGGGGGGGGAAGCGCAATGAGCAGTTCTTC. This codes for CASSSPRGGKRNEQFF. Full variable domain (rest looked up from reference TRBV7-6 and TRBJ2-1): GAGVSQSPRYKVTKRGQDVALRCDPISGHVSLYWYRQALGQGPEFLTYFNYEAQQDKSGLPNDRFSAERPEGSISTLTIQRTEQRDSAMYRCASSSPRGGKRNEQFFGPGTRLTVL.